These 28 T cell receptor beta chains were all obtained from the same sample, sequenced in a study of T cell responses to AZD1222 COVID-19 vaccine. Sequencing used immunoSEQ multiplex PCR; TCRdb keeps in-frame clones, though not all of them. The profile shows 64,000 or so clones, roughly 84% of them singletons. Specimen: peripheral blood, collected on day 0 of AZD1222 vaccination. The source of these receptors is an adult in good health.

CDR3 residues: CASSYAGPGTIYNEQFF. CDR3 DNA: TGTGCCAGCAGTTACGCGGGACCCGGGACTATCTACAATGAGCAGTTCTTC. The chain couples TRBV6-2 or TRBV6-3 to TRBJ2-1; 7 bases map to TRBD2. The V gene's germline CDR1 is MNHEY and CDR2 SVGEGT. CDR3 length: 17 amino acids. The V gene end was trimmed by 2 bases and the J gene end by 3 bases; junction bases not matched to a gene: 10.

This chain connects TRBV12-2 to TRBJ2-3; no DNA check was done on the table's D call, TRBD1. TRBV12-2 has pseudogene status. This CDR3 is 17 amino acids long. CDR3 protein: CASRLDLRDRAADTQYF. The CDR3 DNA sequence: TGTGCAAGTCGCTTAGACCTCCGGGACAGGGCAGCAGATACGCAGTATTTT.

The chain recombines TRBV4-1 with TRBJ2-5; a weak D match, TRBD1 (6 bases). CDR1 MGHRA and CDR2 YSYEKL come from the germline V gene. The CDR3 has 16 amino acids. V shed 1 base and J shed 4 bases, with 16 bases lying between them. CDR3 nucleotides: TGCGCCAGCAGCCAAGTCCGGGGACAAAGGGTAGAGACCCAGTACTTC. This codes for CASSQVRGQRVETQYF.

The chain uses TRBV19 and TRBJ1-1; 10 bases are a match to TRBD1. The CDR3 spans 17 residues. Germline CDR1 reads LNHDA; CDR2 reads SQIVND (reference sequence). Trimming at V came to 3 bases and at J to 2 bases, leaving 9 bases not matched to a gene. The DNA of the CDR3 is TGTGCCAGTAGTATCCTCGGGACAGGGGACGTTAACACTGAAGCTTTCTTT. Its translation is CASSILGTGDVNTEAFF.

A single count supports this clone. V and J are TRBV12-3 or TRBV12-4 and TRBJ2-1; D gene ambiguous. V was cut by 2 bases and J by 7 bases, with 6 bases left in between. The CDR3 length is 12 residues. The CDR3 region has the DNA TGTGCCAGCAGTTTAAAGGGAAATGAGCAGTTCTTC. Residues: CASSLKGNEQFF.

This clone was seen only a few times. The genes are TRBV28 and TRBJ1-1, with 8 positions matching TRBD1. Germline-derived CDR1 and CDR2 are MDHEN and SYDVKM. The J segment lost 3 bases and the V segment lost 4 bases, leaving 4 bases of the junction unmatched. The CDR3 contains 14 residues. The CDR3 coding sequence is TGTGCCAGCAGTTACCTACAGGGGGACACTGAAGCTTTCTTT. Its translation: CASSYLQGDTEAFF.

The chain couples TRBV28 to TRBJ1-6; 7 bases line up with TRBD1. The V gene end was trimmed by 6 bases and the J gene end by 4 bases; junction bases not matched to a gene: 9. This CDR3 region has 16 residues. Looked up from germline, CDR1 is MDHEN and CDR2 is SYDVKM. CDR3 coding DNA: TGTGCCAGCAGGGGAGGTCCGGGACAGTATAATTCACCCCTCCACTTT. This codes for CASRGGPGQYNSPLHF.

This chain links TRBV6-6 with TRBJ2-7; possibly TRBD1 or TRBD2 for D (6 bases each). Germline CDR1 is MNHNY and CDR2 is SVGAGI (reference sequence). Trimming pared 2 bases from V and 1 base from J, leaving 15 bases between. The CDR3 totals 16 residues. Here the CDR3 DNA reads TGTGCCAGCAGTTACACCGGGGGCGCCCTGTCCTACGAGCAGTACTTC. Its protein product is CASSYTGGALSYEQYF.

This rearrangement joins TRBV18 to TRBJ1-6, with 7 bases lining up with TRBD1. The CDR3 has 16 residues. The germline CDR1 and CDR2 sequences are KGHSH and LQKENI. V was pared by 5 bases and J by 6 bases, with 10 bases of the junction left unmatched. CDR3 amino acids: CASSTGTAATNSPLHF. CDR3 sequence (DNA): TGTGCCAGCTCAACTGGGACAGCTGCTACTAATTCACCCCTCCACTTT.

The chain combines TRBV7-9 with TRBJ1-3; tentatively, D is TRBD1 (5 bases). The V gene's germline CDR1 is SEHNR and CDR2 FQNEAQ (reference sequence). The CDR3 covers 14 residues. V was shortened by 5 bases and J by 2 bases, with 10 bases between the two germline ends. For the CDR3, the DNA is TGTGCCAGCAGCAGCGGGGGTACTGGAAACACCATATATTTT. This sequence encodes CASSSGGTGNTIYF.

This clone was counted between two and nine times. V and J are TRBV24-1 and TRBJ2-1; 13 bases line up with TRBD2. This CDR3 is 17 amino acids long. The J segment lost 9 bases and the V segment lost 4 bases, leaving 11 bases of the junction unmatched. Germline V gene sequence: CDR1 KGHDR, CDR2 SFDVKD. CDR3 in amino acids: CATSDAATSGGAGEQFF. The CDR3, as DNA: TGTGCCACCAGTGACGCGGCTACTAGCGGGGGGGCCGGTGAGCAGTTCTTC.

The rearrangement joins TRBV30 to TRBJ2-5; tentatively, D is TRBD1 (6 bases). This CDR3 is built from 12 residues. CDR1 and CDR2 (germline): GTSNPN, SVGIG (reference sequence). Trimming left V 4 bases short and J 5 bases short, with 11 bases between. CDR3 protein: CAWNTGYETQYF. The DNA for the CDR3 is TGTGCCTGGAATACAGGGTACGAGACCCAGTACTTC.

The chain recombines TRBV19 with TRBJ2-3; no reliable D call. CDR3 length: 15 residues. The ends were cut back, 3 bases at V and 3 bases at J, with 13 bases in the middle. Germline V CDR1 and CDR2: LNHDA, SQIVND (reference sequence). CDR3 in DNA: TGTGCCAGTAGTATCGGCAACGCGCTAACAGATACGCAGTATTTT. Amino acids: CASSIGNALTDTQYF.

The V call is TRBV7-6, the J call TRBJ2-2, with 12 positions matching TRBD1. With 4 bases clipped from V and 7 bases from J, the junction kept 7 bases outside the gene matches. Germline loops: CDR1 SGHVS, CDR2 FNYEAQ. This CDR3 contains 16 residues. Here the CDR3 DNA reads TGTGCCAGCAGCTCCGGGACAGGGGGCACAAGCGGGGAGCTGTTTTTT. It specifies CASSSGTGGTSGELFF.

The J gene is TRBJ2-5, the V gene TRBV3-1 (or the pseudogene TRBV3-2); a weak D match, TRBD2 (6 bases). CDR1 is LGHDT and CDR2 is YNNKEL in the germline V gene (reference sequence). Trimming removed 4 bases from V and 5 bases from J, with 14 bases in between. This CDR3 contains 14 residues. In DNA, the CDR3 is TGTGCCAGCAGCCCCCCTACTAGCAGGGAGACCCAGTACTTC. Translating it yields CASSPPTSRETQYF.

V and J are TRBV29-1 and TRBJ2-2, with D maybe TRBD2 (6 bases). Germline values: CDR1 SQVTM, CDR2 ANQGSEA. The CDR3 is made up of 12 amino acids. Written as DNA, the CDR3 is TGCGGCGGGGCTCGGGACACCGGGGAGCTGTTTTTT. Its translation is CGGARDTGELFF.

This clone was observed once. This chain links TRBV7-2 with TRBJ2-7; a possible D gene is TRBD2 (5 bases). This CDR3 is 15 amino acids long. Germline V lookup: CDR1 SGHTA, CDR2 FQGNSA. V was pared by 4 bases and J by 1 base, with 14 bases between. CDR3: CASSYGGAVSYEQYF. The CDR3 DNA follows: TGTGCCAGCAGCTACGGAGGCGCGGTATCCTACGAGCAGTACTTC.

This rearrangement joins TRBV18 to TRBJ1-1, with D maybe TRBD1 (6 bases). The CDR3 has 13 amino acids. The V and J ends lost 0 bases and 8 bases respectively, with 10 bases between them. CDR1 is KGHSH and CDR2 is LQKENI in the germline V gene. The CDR3 nucleotides read TGTGCCAGCTCACCACCGCCGAGGGGGGAAGCTTTCTTT. Translating it yields CASSPPPRGEAFF.

J is TRBJ1-2 and V is TRBV10-3, with TRBD1 as a possible D gene (5 bases). This CDR3 spans 15 amino acids. Trimming took 0 bases from V and 4 from J, leaving 12 bases between them. Germline CDR1 reads ENHRY; CDR2 reads SYGVKD. The CDR3: CAISESRGLSYGYTF. CDR3 sequence (DNA): TGTGCCATCAGTGAGTCGAGGGGTTTATCCTATGGCTACACCTTC.

This rearrangement joins TRBV5-1 to TRBJ1-1, with 8 bases identical to TRBD1. The CDR3 consists of 16 residues. Germline V gene sequence: CDR1 SGHRS, CDR2 YFSETQ. V was clipped by 4 bases and J by 5 bases; unmatched bases: 13. The CDR3 reads CASSPGQGPLGTEAFF. The CDR3 DNA reads TGCGCCAGCAGCCCTGGACAGGGTCCCCTAGGGACTGAAGCTTTCTTT.

This clone turned up a few times. The chain recombines TRBV2 with TRBJ2-5; possibly TRBD1 or TRBD2 for D (5 bases each). Germline CDR1 and CDR2: SNHLY and FYNNEI. The CDR3 is 13 amino acids. V lost 4 bases, J lost 7 bases, and 13 bases lay in between. This CDR3 is CASSVEGLGTQYF. The CDR3 bases are TGTGCCAGCAGTGTTGAGGGGCTGGGGACCCAGTACTTC. Full variable domain (outside the CDR3, taken from reference TRBV2 and TRBJ2-5): EPEVTQTPSHQVTQMGQEVILRCVPISNHLYFYWYRQILGQKVEFLVSFYNNEISEKSEIFDDQFSVERPDGSNFTLKIRSTKLEDSAMYFCASSVEGLGTQYFGPGTRLLVL.

This clone appeared a few times. The chain uses TRBV6-5 and TRBJ1-3; D gene ambiguous. Trimming left V 10 bases short and J 6 bases short, with 19 bases between. Germline lookup yields CDR1 MNHEY and CDR2 SVGAGI. The CDR3 totals 14 residues. Here the CDR3 DNA reads TGTGCCACCCTTCTCGGGCCTCTGGCAAACACCATATATTTT. Protein product: CATLLGPLANTIYF.

The chain employs TRBV18 and TRBJ1-2; D call uncertain. The CDR3 spans 13 residues. Trimming pared 3 bases from V and 4 bases from J, leaving 9 bases between. CDR1 and CDR2 (germline): KGHSH, LQKENI. The CDR3 spells CASSPMGSYGYTF. CDR3 in DNA: TGTGCCAGCTCACCGATGGGGAGCTATGGCTACACCTTC.

The chain employs TRBV5-6 and TRBJ2-7, with D unresolved. This CDR3 contains 11 residues. Germline V gene data show CDR1 as SGHDT and CDR2 as YYEEEE. V was cut by 3 bases and J by 4 bases, with 5 bases left in between. CDR3 sequence reads: CASSSRYEQYF. CDR3 sequence (DNA): TGTGCCAGCAGCTCGCGATACGAGCAGTACTTC.

The CDR3: CATPVGARGYTF. CDR3 nucleotide sequence: TGTGCCACGCCCGTCGGGGCGAGGGGCTACACCTTC. The chain joins TRBV6-5 to TRBJ1-2; D might be TRBD1 (5 bases). The CDR3 consists of 12 residues. Trimming left V 10 bases short and J 8 bases short, with 17 bases between. Germline CDR1 and CDR2: MNHEY and SVGAGI.

The chain recombines TRBV5-4 with TRBJ1-1, with D perhaps TRBD1 (5 bases). The CDR3 sequence is 15 residues long. V was pared by 1 base and J by 0 bases, with 10 bases between. CDR1 and CDR2 from the germline V gene are SGHNT and YYREEE (reference sequence). CDR3 sequence reads: CASSLKGVLNTEAFF. As DNA, the CDR3 is TGTGCCAGCAGCTTGAAAGGGGTATTGAACACTGAAGCTTTCTTT.

This clone was counted only a few times. The V gene is TRBV27, the J gene TRBJ1-1; D perhaps matches TRBD1 (5 bases). The germline gives CDR1 MNHEY, CDR2 SMNVEV (reference sequence). The CDR3 is 15 residues long. Trimming removed 3 bases at V and 3 bases at J, with 14 bases between. The DNA of the CDR3 is TGTGCCAGCAGTTTTGGCAGGGTGGGGTACACTGAAGCTTTCTTT. This encodes CASSFGRVGYTEAFF.

This clone was counted only a few times. This chain connects TRBV7-9 to TRBJ2-7; unclear D gene. The germline V and J ends were trimmed by 4 bases and 4 bases, with 8 bases remaining between them. Per germline, CDR1 SEHNR and CDR2 FQNEAQ (reference sequence). CDR3 size: 12 residues. The chain's CDR3 is CASSYGSYEQYF. In DNA, the CDR3 is TGTGCCAGCAGCTACGGATCGTACGAGCAGTACTTC. Full variable domain (rest looked up from reference TRBV7-9 and TRBJ2-7): DTGVSQNPRHKITKRGQNVTFRCDPISEHNRLYWYRQTLGQGPEFLTYFQNEAQLEKSRLLSDRFSAERPKGSFSTLEIQRTEQGDSAMYLCASSYGSYEQYFGPGTRLTVT.